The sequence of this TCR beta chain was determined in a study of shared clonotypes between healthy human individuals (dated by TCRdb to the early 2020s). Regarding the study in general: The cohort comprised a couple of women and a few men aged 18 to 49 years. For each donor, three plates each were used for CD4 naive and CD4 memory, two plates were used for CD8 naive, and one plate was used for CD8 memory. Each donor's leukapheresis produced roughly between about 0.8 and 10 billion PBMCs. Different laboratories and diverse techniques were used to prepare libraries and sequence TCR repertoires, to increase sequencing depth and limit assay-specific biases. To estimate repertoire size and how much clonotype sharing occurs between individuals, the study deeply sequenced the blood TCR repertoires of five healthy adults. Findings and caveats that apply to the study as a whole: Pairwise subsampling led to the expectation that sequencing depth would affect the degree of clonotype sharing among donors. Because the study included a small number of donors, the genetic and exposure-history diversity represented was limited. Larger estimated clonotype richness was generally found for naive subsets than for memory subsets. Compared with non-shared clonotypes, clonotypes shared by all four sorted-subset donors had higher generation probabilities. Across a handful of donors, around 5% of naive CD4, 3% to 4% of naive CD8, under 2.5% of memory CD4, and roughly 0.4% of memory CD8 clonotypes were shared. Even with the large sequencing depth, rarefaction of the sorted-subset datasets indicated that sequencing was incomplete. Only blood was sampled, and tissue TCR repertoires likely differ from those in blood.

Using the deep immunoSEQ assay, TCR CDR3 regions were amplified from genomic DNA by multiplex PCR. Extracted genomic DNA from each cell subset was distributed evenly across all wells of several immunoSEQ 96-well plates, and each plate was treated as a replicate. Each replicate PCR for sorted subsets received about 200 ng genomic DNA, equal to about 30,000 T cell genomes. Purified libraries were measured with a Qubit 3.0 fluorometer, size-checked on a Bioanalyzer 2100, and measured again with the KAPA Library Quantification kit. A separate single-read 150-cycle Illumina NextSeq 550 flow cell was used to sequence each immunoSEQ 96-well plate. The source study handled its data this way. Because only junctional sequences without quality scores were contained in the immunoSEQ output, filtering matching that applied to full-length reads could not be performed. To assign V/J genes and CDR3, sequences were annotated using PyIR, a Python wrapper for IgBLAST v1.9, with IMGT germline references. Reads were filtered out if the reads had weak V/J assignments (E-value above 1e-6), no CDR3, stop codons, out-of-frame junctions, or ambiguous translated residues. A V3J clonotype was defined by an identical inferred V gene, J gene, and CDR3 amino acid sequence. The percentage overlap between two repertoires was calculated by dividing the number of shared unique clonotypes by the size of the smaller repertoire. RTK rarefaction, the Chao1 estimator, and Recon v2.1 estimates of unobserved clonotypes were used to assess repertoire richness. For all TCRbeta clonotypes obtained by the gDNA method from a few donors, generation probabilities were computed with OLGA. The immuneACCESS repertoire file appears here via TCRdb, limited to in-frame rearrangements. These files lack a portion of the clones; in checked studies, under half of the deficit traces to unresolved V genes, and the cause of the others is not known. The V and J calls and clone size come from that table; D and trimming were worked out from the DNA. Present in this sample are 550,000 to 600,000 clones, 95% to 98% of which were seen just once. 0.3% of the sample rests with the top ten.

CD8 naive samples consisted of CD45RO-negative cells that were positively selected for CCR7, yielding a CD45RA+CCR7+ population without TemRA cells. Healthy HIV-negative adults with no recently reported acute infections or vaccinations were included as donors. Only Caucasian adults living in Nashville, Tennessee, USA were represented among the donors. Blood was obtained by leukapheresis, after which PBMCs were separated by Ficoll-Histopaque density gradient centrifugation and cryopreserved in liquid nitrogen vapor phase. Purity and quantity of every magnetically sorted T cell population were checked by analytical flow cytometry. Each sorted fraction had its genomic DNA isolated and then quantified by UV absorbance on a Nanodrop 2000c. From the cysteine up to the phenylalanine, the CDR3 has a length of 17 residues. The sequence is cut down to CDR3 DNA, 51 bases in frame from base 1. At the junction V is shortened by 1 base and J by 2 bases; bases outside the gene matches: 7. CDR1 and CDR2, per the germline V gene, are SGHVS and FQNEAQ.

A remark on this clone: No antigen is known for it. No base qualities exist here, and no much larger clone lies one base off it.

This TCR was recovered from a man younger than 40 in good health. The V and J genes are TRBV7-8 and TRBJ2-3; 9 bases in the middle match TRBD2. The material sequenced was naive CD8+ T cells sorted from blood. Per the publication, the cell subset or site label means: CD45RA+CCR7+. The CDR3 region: CASSLETSGPPTDTQYF. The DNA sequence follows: TGTGCCAGCAGCTTAGAGACTAGCGGTCCTCCCACAGATACGCAGTATTTT.